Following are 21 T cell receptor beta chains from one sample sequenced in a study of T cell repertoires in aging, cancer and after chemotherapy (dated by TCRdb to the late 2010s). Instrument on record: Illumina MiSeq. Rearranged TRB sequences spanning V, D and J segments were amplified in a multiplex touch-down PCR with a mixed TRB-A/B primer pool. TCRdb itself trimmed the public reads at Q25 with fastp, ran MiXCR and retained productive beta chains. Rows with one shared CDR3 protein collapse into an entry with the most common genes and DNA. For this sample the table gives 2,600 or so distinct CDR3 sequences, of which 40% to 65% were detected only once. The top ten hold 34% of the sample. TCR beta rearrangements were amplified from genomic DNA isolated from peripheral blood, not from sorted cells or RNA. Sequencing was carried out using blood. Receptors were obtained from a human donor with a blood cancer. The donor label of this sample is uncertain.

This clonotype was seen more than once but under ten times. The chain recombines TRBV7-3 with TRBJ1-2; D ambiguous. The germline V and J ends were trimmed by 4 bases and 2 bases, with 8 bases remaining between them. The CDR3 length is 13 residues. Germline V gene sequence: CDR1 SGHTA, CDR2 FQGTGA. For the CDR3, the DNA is TGTGCCAGCAGCTCACAGAAAAACTATGGCTACACCTTC. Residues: CASSSQKNYGYTF.

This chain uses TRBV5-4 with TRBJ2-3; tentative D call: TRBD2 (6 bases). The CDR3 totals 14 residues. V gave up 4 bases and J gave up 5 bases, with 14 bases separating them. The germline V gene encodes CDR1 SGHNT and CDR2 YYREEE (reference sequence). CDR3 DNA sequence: TGTGCCAGCAGCACCGGCCCCGGGGGAGATACGCAGTATTTT. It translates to CASSTGPGGDTQYF.

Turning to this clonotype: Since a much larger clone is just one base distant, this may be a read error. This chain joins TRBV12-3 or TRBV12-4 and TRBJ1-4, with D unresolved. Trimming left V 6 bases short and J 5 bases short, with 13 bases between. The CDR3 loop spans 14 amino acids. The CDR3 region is CASSVFAGNEKLFF. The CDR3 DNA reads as TGTGCCAGCAGCGTTTTTGCGGGCAATGAAAAACTGTTTTTT.

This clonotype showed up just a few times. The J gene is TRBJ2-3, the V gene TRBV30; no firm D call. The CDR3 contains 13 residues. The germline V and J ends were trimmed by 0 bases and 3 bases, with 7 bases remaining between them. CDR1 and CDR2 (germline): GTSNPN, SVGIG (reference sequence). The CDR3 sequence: CAWSVRVTDTQYF. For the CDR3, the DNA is TGTGCCTGGAGTGTACGCGTAACAGATACGCAGTATTTT.

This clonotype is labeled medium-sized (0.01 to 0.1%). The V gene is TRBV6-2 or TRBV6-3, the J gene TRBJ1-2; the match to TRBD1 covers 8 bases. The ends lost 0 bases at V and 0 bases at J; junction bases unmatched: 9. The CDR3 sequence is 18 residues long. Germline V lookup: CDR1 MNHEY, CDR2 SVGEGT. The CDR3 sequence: CASSYSFVGTGTNYGYTF. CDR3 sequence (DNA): TGTGCCAGCAGTTACTCCTTCGTTGGGACAGGCACTAACTATGGCTACACCTTC.

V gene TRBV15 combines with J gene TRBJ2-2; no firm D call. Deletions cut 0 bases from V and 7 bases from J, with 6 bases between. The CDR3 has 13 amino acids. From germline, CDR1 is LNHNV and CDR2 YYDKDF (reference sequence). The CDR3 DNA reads TGTGCCACCAGCAGAGATCTTAACGGGGAGCTGTTTTTT. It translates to CATSRDLNGELFF.

In DNA, the CDR3 is TGTGCCAGCAGTAGGGAGCCTAGCGGACGCACAGATACGCAGTATTTT. It encodes CASSREPSGRTDTQYF. The chain has TRBV7-9 and TRBJ2-3; 7 positions match TRBD2. The ends lost 6 bases at V and 1 base at J; junction bases unmatched: 10. This CDR3 comprises 16 residues. CDR1 and CDR2 (germline): SEHNR, FQNEAQ (reference sequence).

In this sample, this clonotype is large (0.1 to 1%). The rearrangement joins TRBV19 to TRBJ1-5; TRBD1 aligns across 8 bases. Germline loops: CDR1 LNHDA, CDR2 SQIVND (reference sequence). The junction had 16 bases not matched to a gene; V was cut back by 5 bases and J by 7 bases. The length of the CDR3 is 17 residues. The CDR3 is CASSEGTGWGVDQPQHF. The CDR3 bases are TGTGCCAGTAGTGAGGGGACAGGTTGGGGTGTTGACCAGCCCCAGCATTTT. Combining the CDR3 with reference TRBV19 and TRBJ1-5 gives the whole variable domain DGGITQSPKYLFRKEGQNVTLSCEQNLNHDAMYWYRQDPGQGLRLIYYSQIVNDFQKGDIAEGYSVSREKKESFPLTVTSAQKNPTAFYLCASSEGTGWGVDQPQHFGDGTRLSIL.

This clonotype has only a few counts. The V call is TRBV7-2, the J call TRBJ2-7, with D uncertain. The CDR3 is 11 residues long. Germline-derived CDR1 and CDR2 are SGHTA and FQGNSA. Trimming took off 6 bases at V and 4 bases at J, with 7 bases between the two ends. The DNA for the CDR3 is TGTGCCAGCAGTTTAAAATACGAGCAGTACTTC. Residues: CASSLKYEQYF.

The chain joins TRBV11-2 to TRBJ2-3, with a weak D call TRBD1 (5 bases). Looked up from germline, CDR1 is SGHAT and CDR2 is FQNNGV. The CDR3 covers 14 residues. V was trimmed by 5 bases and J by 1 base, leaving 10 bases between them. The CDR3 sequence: CASSTRQRTDTQYF. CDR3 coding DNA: TGTGCCAGCAGCACCAGACAGCGCACAGATACGCAGTATTTT.

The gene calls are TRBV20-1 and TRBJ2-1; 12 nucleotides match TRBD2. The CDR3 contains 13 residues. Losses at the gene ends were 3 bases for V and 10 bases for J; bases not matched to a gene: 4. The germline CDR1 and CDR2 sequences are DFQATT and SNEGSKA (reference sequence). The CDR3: CSARTSGRGEQFF. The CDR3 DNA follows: TGCAGTGCTAGGACTAGCGGGAGAGGAGAGCAGTTCTTC.

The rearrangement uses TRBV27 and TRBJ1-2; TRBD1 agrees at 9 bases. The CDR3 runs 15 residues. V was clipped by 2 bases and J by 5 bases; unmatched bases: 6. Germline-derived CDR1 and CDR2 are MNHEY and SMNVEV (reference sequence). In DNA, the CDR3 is TGTGCCAGCAGTTTAAGAGGACAGGGGTTATATGGCTACACCTTC. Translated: CASSLRGQGLYGYTF.

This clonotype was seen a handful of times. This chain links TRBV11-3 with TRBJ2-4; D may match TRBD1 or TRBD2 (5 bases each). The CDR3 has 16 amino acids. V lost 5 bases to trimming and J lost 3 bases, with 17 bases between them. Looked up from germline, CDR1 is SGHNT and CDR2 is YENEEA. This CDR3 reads CASSPRYGAGKNIQYF. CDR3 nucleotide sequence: TGTGCCAGCAGCCCACGTTACGGGGCAGGCAAAAACATTCAGTACTTC.

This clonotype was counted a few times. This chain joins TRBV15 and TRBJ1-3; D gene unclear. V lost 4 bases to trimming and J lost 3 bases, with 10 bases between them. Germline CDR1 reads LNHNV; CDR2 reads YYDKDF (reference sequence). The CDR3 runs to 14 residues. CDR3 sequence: CATSKRDFGNTIYF. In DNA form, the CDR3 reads TGTGCCACCAGCAAGAGGGATTTTGGAAACACCATATATTTT.

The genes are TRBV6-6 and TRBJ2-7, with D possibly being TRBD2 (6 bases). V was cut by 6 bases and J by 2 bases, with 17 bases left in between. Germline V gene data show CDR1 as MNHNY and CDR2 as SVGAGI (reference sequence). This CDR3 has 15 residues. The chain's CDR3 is CASSQGTPTTYEQYF. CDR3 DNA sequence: TGTGCCAGCAGCCAAGGGACTCCCACAACCTACGAGCAGTACTTC.

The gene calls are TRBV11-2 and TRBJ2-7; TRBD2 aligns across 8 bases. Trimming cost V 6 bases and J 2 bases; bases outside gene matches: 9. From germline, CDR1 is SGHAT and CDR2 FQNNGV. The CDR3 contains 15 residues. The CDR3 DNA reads TGTGCCAGCAGTTTGGTTCCGGGACTAGCCTACGAGCAGTACTTC. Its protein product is CASSLVPGLAYEQYF.

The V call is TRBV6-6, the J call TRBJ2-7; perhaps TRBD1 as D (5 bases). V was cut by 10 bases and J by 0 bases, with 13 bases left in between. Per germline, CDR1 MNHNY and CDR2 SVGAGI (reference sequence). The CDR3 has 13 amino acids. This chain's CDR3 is CAIRAGDSYEQYF. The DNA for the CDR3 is TGTGCCATCAGGGCCGGAGACTCCTACGAGCAGTACTTC.

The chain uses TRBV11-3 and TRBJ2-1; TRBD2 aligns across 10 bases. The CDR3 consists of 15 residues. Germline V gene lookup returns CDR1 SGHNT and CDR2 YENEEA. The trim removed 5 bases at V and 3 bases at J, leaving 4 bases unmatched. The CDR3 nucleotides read TGTGCCAGCAGCCAACTAGCGGGGAACTACAATGAGCAGTTCTTC. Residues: CASSQLAGNYNEQFF.

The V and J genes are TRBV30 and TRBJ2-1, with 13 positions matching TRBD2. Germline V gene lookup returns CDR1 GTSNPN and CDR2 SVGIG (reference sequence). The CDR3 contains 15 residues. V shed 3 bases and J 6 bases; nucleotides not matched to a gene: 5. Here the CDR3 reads CAWRTSGRYPNEQFF. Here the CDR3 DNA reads TGTGCCTGGAGGACTAGCGGGAGGTATCCCAATGAGCAGTTCTTC.

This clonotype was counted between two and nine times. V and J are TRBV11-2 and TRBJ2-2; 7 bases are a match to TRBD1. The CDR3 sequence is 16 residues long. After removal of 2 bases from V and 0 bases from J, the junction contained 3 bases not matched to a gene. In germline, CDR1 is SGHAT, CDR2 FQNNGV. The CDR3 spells CASSLPTGTNTGELFF. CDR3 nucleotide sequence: TGTGCCAGCAGCTTACCGACAGGGACGAACACCGGGGAGCTGTTTTTT.

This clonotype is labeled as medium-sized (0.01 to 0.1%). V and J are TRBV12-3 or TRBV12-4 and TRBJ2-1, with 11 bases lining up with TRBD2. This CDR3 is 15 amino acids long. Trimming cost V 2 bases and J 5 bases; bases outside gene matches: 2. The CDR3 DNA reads TGTGCCAGCAGTTTACGACTAGCGGGGCACAATGAGCAGTTCTTC. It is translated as CASSLRLAGHNEQFF.